These T cell receptor beta chains were read from a single sample in a study of PD-1 blockade in classical Hodgkin lymphoma. Data came from immunoSEQ multiplex PCR; TCRdb stores just in-frame clones and leaves some out. This repertoire shows about 27,000 clones, about 78% found once; its top ten account for 30% to 45%. Specimen: peripheral blood mononuclear cells (PBMCs), collected before the second cycle of nivolumab. These receptors all come from a human donor with classical Hodgkin lymphoma. Each CDR3 is given with its conserved first and last residue. The order of the fields is V gene, J gene, clone size, D gene, CDR3 DNA, CDR3 protein. D genes are given only for firm matches. Clone size is given for some rows only: seen once, a few or many times, or a class if the clone is expanded.

v_gene: TRBV11-3
j_gene: TRBJ2-3
abundance: .
d_gene: TRBD2
CDR3nt: TGTGCCAGCAGCCCCTATAGACTAGCGGGTGTTACAGATACGCAGTATTTT
CDR3aa: CASSPYRLAGVTDTQYF

v_gene: TRBV19
j_gene: TRBJ2-5
abundance: once
d_gene: TRBD2
CDR3nt: TGTGCCAGTAGTTGGACTAGCGGAGAAGAGACCCAGTACTTC
CDR3aa: CASSWTSGEETQYF

v_gene: TRBV5-5
j_gene: TRBJ1-1
abundance: once
d_gene: .
CDR3nt: TGTGCCAGCAGCTTGGCCGGTAGGGCTACTGAACGAGCTTTCTTT
CDR3aa: CASSLAGRATERAFF

v_gene: TRBV6-6
j_gene: TRBJ2-7
abundance: .
d_gene: .
CDR3nt: TGTGCCAGCAGTTCTTCCACCTACGAGCAGTACTTC
CDR3aa: CASSSSTYEQYF

v_gene: TRBV21-1
j_gene: TRBJ1-1
abundance: .
d_gene: .
CDR3nt: TGTGCCAGCAGCCCCGTCAATAATGGGGGGGGCTGGGGGACTGAAGCTTTCTTT
CDR3aa: CASSPVNNGGGWGTEAFF

v_gene: TRBV28
j_gene: TRBJ2-4
abundance: .
d_gene: .
CDR3nt: TGTGCCAGCAGTTTCCTCAACATTCAGTACTTC
CDR3aa: CASSFLNIQYF

v_gene: TRBV7-7
j_gene: TRBJ2-5
abundance: .
d_gene: TRBD2
CDR3nt: TGTGCTAGCAGCTTGGGACTAGCGGGGTTCCAAGAGACCCAGTACTTC
CDR3aa: CASSLGLAGFQETQYF

v_gene: TRBV13
j_gene: TRBJ1-2
abundance: .
d_gene: .
CDR3nt: TGTGCCAGCAGCTTAGTTGGGATTATGGACTACACCTTC
CDR3aa: CASSLVGIMDYTF

v_gene: TRBV27
j_gene: TRBJ1-3
abundance: .
d_gene: TRBD1
CDR3nt: TGTGCCAGCAGTCGACAGGGCCTCTCTGGAAACACCATATATTTT
CDR3aa: CASSRQGLSGNTIYF

v_gene: TRBV7-9
j_gene: TRBJ1-4
abundance: once
d_gene: .
CDR3nt: TGTGCCAGCAGCGACACCGGGACAAGGGAGGAAAAACTGTTTTTT
CDR3aa: CASSDTGTREEKLFF

v_gene: TRBV5-4
j_gene: TRBJ2-5
abundance: .
d_gene: TRBD2
CDR3nt: TGTGCCAGCACCCCGGGGGGGGATGGAGAGACCCAGTACTTC
CDR3aa: CASTPGGDGETQYF

v_gene: TRBV19
j_gene: TRBJ2-5
abundance: .
d_gene: .
CDR3nt: TGTGCCAGTAGTACACGCAGGGAGACCCAGTACTTC
CDR3aa: CASSTRRETQYF

v_gene: TRBV9
j_gene: TRBJ1-1
abundance: .
d_gene: .
CDR3nt: TGTGCCAGCAGCGTGGGCAGGGACACTGAAGCTTTCTTT
CDR3aa: CASSVGRDTEAFF

v_gene: TRBV9
j_gene: TRBJ1-1
abundance: .
d_gene: TRBD1
CDR3nt: TGTGCCAGCAGCGTAGGCCAGACAGGGGGCTTCGCTGAAGCTTTCTTT
CDR3aa: CASSVGQTGGFAEAFF

v_gene: TRBV6-5
j_gene: TRBJ1-6
abundance: .
d_gene: TRBD1
CDR3nt: TGTGCCAGCAGTCCTCGGACAGGCGACCTGGGGGCCCTCCACTTT
CDR3aa: CASSPRTGDLGALHF

v_gene: TRBV28
j_gene: TRBJ2-2
abundance: .
d_gene: .
CDR3nt: TGTGCCAGCAGTTTGATGACCGGGGAGCTGTTTTTT
CDR3aa: CASSLMTGELFF

v_gene: TRBV7-9
j_gene: TRBJ1-5
abundance: .
d_gene: .
CDR3nt: TGTGCCAGCAGCCCCCACGGGGGGGACCTTTCACAGCCCCAGCATTTT
CDR3aa: CASSPHGGDLSQPQHF

v_gene: TRBV7-2
j_gene: TRBJ2-7
abundance: .
d_gene: TRBD2
CDR3nt: TGTGCCAGCAGCTTAGCCGGGGGGGGCTACGAGCAGTACTTC
CDR3aa: CASSLAGGGYEQYF

v_gene: TRBV11-3
j_gene: TRBJ1-1
abundance: .
d_gene: TRBD1
CDR3nt: TGTGCCAGCAGCTTCGGGACAGGGTGGACTGAAGCTTTCTTT
CDR3aa: CASSFGTGWTEAFF

v_gene: TRBV2
j_gene: TRBJ1-6
abundance: .
d_gene: TRBD1
CDR3nt: TGTGCCAGCACCCCGGGCGGGACAGACAATTCACCCCTCCACTTT
CDR3aa: CASTPGGTDNSPLHF

v_gene: TRBV28
j_gene: TRBJ2-6
abundance: .
d_gene: .
CDR3nt: TGTGCCAGCAGCTCGGGGGCTGGGGCCAACGTCCTGACTTTC
CDR3aa: CASSSGAGANVLTF

v_gene: TRBV7-9
j_gene: TRBJ2-2
abundance: .
d_gene: .
CDR3nt: TGTGCCAGCAGCCAAGGGGATTATCACGGGGAGCTGTTTTTT
CDR3aa: CASSQGDYHGELFF

v_gene: TRBV9
j_gene: TRBJ1-2
abundance: .
d_gene: .
CDR3nt: TGTGCCAGCAGCGTAGAGGGGGGGTCCTATGGCTACACCTTC
CDR3aa: CASSVEGGSYGYTF

v_gene: TRBV2
j_gene: TRBJ1-5
abundance: medium-sized
d_gene: .
CDR3nt: TGTGCCAGCAGTGAAGTTACTGCGCGGCCCCAGCATTTT
CDR3aa: CASSEVTARPQHF

v_gene: TRBV7-2
j_gene: TRBJ2-5
abundance: once
d_gene: .
CDR3nt: TGTGCCAGCAGCTTATCCAGGGAAGAGACCCAGTACTTC
CDR3aa: CASSLSREETQYF

v_gene: TRBV11-2
j_gene: TRBJ2-5
abundance: .
d_gene: TRBD1
CDR3nt: TGTGCCAGCAGATTAACCGGGACAGCACAAGAGACCCAGTACTTC
CDR3aa: CASRLTGTAQETQYF

v_gene: TRBV19
j_gene: TRBJ2-3
abundance: .
d_gene: TRBD1
CDR3nt: TGTGCCAGTAGTTTATCCGGGACAGGGGAATACCCGAGCACAGATACGCAGTATTTT
CDR3aa: CASSLSGTGEYPSTDTQYF

v_gene: TRBV30
j_gene: TRBJ1-6
abundance: once
d_gene: TRBD1
CDR3nt: TGTGCCTGGAGTGTCCCGGACAGGGAGAATTCACCCCTCCACTTT
CDR3aa: CAWSVPDRENSPLHF

v_gene: TRBV7-2
j_gene: TRBJ1-4
abundance: .
d_gene: .
CDR3nt: TGTGCCAGCAGCTTAGAACAGGCTAATGAAAAACTGTTTTTT
CDR3aa: CASSLEQANEKLFF

v_gene: TRBV7-2
j_gene: TRBJ2-3
abundance: medium-sized
d_gene: .
CDR3nt: TGTGCCAGCAGCTTAGACTCAGATACGCAGTATTTT
CDR3aa: CASSLDSDTQYF

v_gene: TRBV7-2
j_gene: TRBJ2-5
abundance: .
d_gene: .
CDR3nt: TGTGCCAGCAGCTTACCCCCGACCCAGTACTTC
CDR3aa: CASSLPPTQYF

v_gene: TRBV7-2
j_gene: TRBJ1-5
abundance: .
d_gene: .
CDR3nt: TGTGCCAGCAGCTTAAACAGGATCAATCAGCCCCAGCATTTT
CDR3aa: CASSLNRINQPQHF

v_gene: TRBV4-2
j_gene: TRBJ2-5
abundance: .
d_gene: TRBD2
CDR3nt: TGTGCCAGCAGCCAAGAAATCCCTAGCGGGGGGAATTCCCAAGAGACCCAGTACTTC
CDR3aa: CASSQEIPSGGNSQETQYF

v_gene: TRBV6-9
j_gene: TRBJ1-1
abundance: .
d_gene: TRBD1
CDR3nt: TGTGCCAGCAGTTACGCGACCGGGACAGGGGGCGGTTGGGCTGAAGCTTTCTTT
CDR3aa: CASSYATGTGGGWAEAFF

v_gene: TRBV28
j_gene: TRBJ2-1
abundance: .
d_gene: .
CDR3nt: TGTGCCAGCGACGAGGGAGTTGAGCAGTTCTTC
CDR3aa: CASDEGVEQFF